This entry concerns a single TCR beta chain. The sample comes from a study of control samples from healthy donors and cancer patients. The J segment lost 5 bases and the V segment lost 5 bases, leaving 4 bases of the junction unmatched. The CDR3 contains 14 residues. Germline assignment: CDR1 SGHTA and CDR2 FQGTGA. The repertoire was sequenced with immunoSEQ multiplex PCR; TCRdb's copy has only in-frame clones and lacks some. This table holds 80,000 to 100,000 clones, just over 85% found once. The chain joins TRBV7-3 to TRBJ2-5, with 11 bases identical to TRBD2. This clonotype was sampled from a man aged 25-45 years in good health. Sequenced material: blood. The CDR3 spells CASSPRTSGETQYF. In nucleotides, the CDR3 is TGTGCCAGCAGCCCGAGGACTAGCGGGGAGACCCAGTACTTC.